These 6 T cell receptor beta chains originate from one sample sequenced in a study of T-cell reconstitution after alpha-beta-depleted transplantation in children. Unique molecular identifiers were incorporated into the prepared TCRbeta library. TCRdb re-called the PCR reads through MiXCR, storing one row per CDR3 protein. The sample lists approximately 9,000 distinct CDR3 sequences, approximately 16% occurring once. The source was PBMCs, mostly from graft donor cells, collected 60 days after TCRalphabeta/CD19-depleted stem cell transplant. These receptors originate from a girl under three years old who had a stem cell transplant for combined immunodeficiency, so the T cells may come from the graft donor.

This clonotype was detected many times. The rearrangement joins TRBV12-3 or TRBV12-4 to TRBJ2-1, with D perhaps given as TRBD1 or TRBD2 (5 bases each). This CDR3 comprises 12 residues. With 3 bases removed from V and 9 bases from J, the gap between germline ends came to 9 bases. CDR3 DNA sequence: TGTGCCAGCAGTTTGGGGGTTGGTGAGCAGTTCTTC. Encoded protein: CASSLGVGEQFF.

There are a few counts of this clonotype. The chain employs TRBV7-9 and TRBJ2-5; no reliable D call. The germline CDR1 and CDR2 sequences are SEHNR and FQNEAQ (reference sequence). The CDR3 sequence is 11 residues long. Trimming took off 2 bases at V and 2 bases at J, with 0 bases between the two ends. The CDR3: CASSLQETQYF. CDR3 in DNA: TGTGCCAGCAGCTTACAAGAGACCCAGTACTTC.

The chain joins TRBV7-9 to TRBJ2-5, with TRBD1 matching over 9 bases. Germline V gene sequence: CDR1 SEHNR, CDR2 FQNEAQ (reference sequence). J lost 2 bases, V lost 5 bases, and 6 bases had no gene match. The CDR3 contains 15 residues. The CDR3 loop is CASSRGQGRQETQYF. For the CDR3, the DNA is TGTGCCAGCAGCCGAGGACAGGGGAGGCAAGAGACCCAGTACTTC.

This clonotype was recorded many times. The J gene is TRBJ1-1, the V gene TRBV29-1; 8 nucleotides match TRBD1. This CDR3 spans 14 amino acids. In germline, CDR1 is SQVTM, CDR2 ANQGSEA. The trim removed 6 bases at V and 5 bases at J, leaving 11 bases unmatched. CDR3 DNA sequence: TGCAGCGTGAGTGGGACAGGATGGGCTACTGAAGCTTTCTTT. Translating gives CSVSGTGWATEAFF.

This clonotype has a handful of counts. A junction end diverges from the germline sequence, so it may reflect a read error. V gene TRBV3-1 combines with J gene TRBJ2-5, with a tentative D call TRBD2 (5 bases). CDR1 LGHDT and CDR2 YNNKEL come from the germline V gene (reference sequence). CDR3 size: 13 residues. The CDR3 bases are TGTGCCAGCAGCCAAGTTCTCGGACTCATGACTCACTTC. This gives the protein CASSQVLGLMTHF.

The chain carries TRBV20-1 and TRBJ2-7, with a possible D match to TRBD2 (6 bases). The CDR3 spans 12 residues. V was shortened by 3 bases and J by 7 bases, with 13 bases between the two germline ends. Germline assignment: CDR1 DFQATT and CDR2 SNEGSKA (reference sequence). The CDR3 nucleotides read TGCAGTGCTAGCCCCCGGGGGTTAGAGCAGTACTTC. It yields the protein CSASPRGLEQYF.